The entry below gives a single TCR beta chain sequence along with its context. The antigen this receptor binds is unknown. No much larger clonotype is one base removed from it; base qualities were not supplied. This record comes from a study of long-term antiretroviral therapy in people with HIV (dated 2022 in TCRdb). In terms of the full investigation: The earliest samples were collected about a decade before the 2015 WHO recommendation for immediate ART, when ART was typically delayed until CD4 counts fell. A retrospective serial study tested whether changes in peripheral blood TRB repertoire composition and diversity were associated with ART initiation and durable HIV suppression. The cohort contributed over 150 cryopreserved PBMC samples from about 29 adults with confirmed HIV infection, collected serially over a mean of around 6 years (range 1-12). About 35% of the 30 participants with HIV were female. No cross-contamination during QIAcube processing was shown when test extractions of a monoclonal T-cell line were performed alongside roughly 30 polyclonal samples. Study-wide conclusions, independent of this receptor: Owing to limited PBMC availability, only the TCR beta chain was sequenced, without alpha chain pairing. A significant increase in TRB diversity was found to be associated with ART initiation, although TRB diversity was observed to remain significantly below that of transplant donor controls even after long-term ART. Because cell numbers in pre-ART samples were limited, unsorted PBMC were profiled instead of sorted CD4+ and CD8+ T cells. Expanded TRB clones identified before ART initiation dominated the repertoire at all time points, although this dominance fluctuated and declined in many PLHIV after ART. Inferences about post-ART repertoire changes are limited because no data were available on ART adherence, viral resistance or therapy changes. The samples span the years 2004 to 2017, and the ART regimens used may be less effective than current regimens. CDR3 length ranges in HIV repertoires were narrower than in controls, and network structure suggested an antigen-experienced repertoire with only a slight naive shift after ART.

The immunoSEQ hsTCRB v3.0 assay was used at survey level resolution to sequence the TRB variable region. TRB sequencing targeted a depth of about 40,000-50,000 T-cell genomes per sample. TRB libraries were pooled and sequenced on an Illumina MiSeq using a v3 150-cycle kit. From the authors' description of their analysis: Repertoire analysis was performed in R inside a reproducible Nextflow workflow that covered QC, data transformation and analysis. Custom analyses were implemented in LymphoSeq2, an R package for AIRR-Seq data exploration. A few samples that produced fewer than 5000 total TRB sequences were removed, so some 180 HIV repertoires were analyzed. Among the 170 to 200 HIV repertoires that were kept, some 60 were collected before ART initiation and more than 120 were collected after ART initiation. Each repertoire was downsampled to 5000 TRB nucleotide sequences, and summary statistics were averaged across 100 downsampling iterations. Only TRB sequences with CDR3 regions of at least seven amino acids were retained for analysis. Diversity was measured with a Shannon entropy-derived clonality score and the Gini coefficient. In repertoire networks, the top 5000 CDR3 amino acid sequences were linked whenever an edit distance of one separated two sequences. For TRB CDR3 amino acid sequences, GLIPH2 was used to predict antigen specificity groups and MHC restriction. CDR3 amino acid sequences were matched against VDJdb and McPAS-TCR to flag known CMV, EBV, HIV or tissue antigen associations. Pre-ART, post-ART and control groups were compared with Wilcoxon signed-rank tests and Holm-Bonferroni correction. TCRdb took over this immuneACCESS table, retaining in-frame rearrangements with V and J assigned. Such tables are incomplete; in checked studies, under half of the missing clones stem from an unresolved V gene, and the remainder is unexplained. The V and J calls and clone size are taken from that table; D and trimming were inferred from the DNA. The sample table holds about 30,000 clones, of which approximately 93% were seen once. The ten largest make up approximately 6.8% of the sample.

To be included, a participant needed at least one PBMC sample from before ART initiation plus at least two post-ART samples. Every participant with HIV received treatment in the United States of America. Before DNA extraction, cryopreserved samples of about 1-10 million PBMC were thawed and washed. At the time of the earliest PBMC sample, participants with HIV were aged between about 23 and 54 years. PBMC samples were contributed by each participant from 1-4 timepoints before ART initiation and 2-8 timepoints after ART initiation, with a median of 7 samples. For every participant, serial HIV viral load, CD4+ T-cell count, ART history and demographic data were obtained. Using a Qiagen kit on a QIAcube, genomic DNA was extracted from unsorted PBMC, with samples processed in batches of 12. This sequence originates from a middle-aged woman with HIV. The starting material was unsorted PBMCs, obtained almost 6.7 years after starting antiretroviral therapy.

The DNA sequence is TGTGCCAGCAGCCCCGACAGTTTCCTGAGGGAAAAACTGTTTTTT. Its protein product is CASSPDSFLREKLFF. The V gene is TRBV11-2 and the J gene is TRBJ1-4, and the D gene may be TRBD1, 5 bases matching. CDR1 and CDR2, per the germline V gene, are SGHAT and FQNNGV. V drops 5 bases and J drops 8 bases, leaving 18 bases in between. The CDR3 measures 15 amino acids from cysteine to phenylalanine. Only the CDR3 DNA is retained, 45 bases long and in frame from the first base.